Presented here are 32 T cell receptor beta chains from one specimen sequenced in a study of blood T cell repertoires in COVID-19 (dated by TCRdb to about 2020). Libraries were constructed by the immunoSEQ multiplex PCR assay. Not all clones reach the TCRdb copy of this immuneACCESS table, which keeps in-frame sequences only. Checked studies attribute under half of the gap to unresolved V genes and leave the rest unexplained. For this sample there are 85,000 to 130,000 clones; about nine tenths appear just once. The top ten clones comprise about 15% of the sample. The sequencing input was peripheral blood. Receptors were obtained from a man aged 45-60 years with acute or convalescent COVID-19.

The chain uses TRBV2 and TRBJ2-1; unclear D gene. CDR1 SNHLY and CDR2 FYNNEI come from the germline V gene. This CDR3 has 14 residues. The V end lost 8 bases, the J end lost 0 bases, and 11 bases lay between the germline ends. The CDR3 sequence is CASGQRSSYNEQFF. CDR3 coding DNA: TGTGCCAGCGGGCAACGGTCCTCCTACAATGAGCAGTTCTTC. Full variable domain (rest looked up from reference TRBV2 and TRBJ2-1): EPEVTQTPSHQVTQMGQEVILRCVPISNHLYFYWYRQILGQKVEFLVSFYNNEISEKSEIFDDQFSVERPDGSNFTLKIRSTKLEDSAMYFCASGQRSSYNEQFFGPGTRLTVL.

This clone was seen only once. This chain links TRBV20-1 with TRBJ2-1; a weak D match, TRBD2 (5 bases). Germline CDR1 DFQATT, CDR2 SNEGSKA (reference sequence). Trimming left V 7 bases short and J 8 bases short, with 12 bases between. The CDR3 covers 11 residues. Here the CDR3 reads CSGGLGDEQFF. CDR3 coding DNA: TGCAGTGGCGGACTGGGTGATGAGCAGTTCTTC.

The chain employs TRBV2 and TRBJ2-1; 14 bases line up with TRBD2. V lost 5 bases, J lost 0 bases, and 12 bases stayed unmatched. This CDR3 is built from 20 residues. Germline CDR1 and CDR2: SNHLY and FYNNEI. The CDR3 reads CASSQPPGLAGVISYNEQFF. The CDR3 DNA follows: TGTGCCAGCAGTCAACCCCCGGGACTAGCGGGAGTAATCTCCTACAATGAGCAGTTCTTC.

The rearrangement uses TRBV19 and TRBJ1-5, with TRBD1 matching over 7 bases. After removal of 10 bases from V and 7 bases from J, the junction contained 13 bases not matched to a gene. There are 14 residues in the CDR3. Germline V CDR1 and CDR2: LNHDA, SQIVND (reference sequence). CDR3: CAIIILQGLQPQHF. The CDR3 DNA follows: TGTGCCATTATTATCTTACAGGGGCTCCAGCCCCAGCATTTT. Looking up the rest from reference TRBV19 and TRBJ1-5 gives the full variable domain: DGGITQSPKYLFRKEGQNVTLSCEQNLNHDAMYWYRQDPGQGLRLIYYSQIVNDFQKGDIAEGYSVSREKKESFPLTVTSAQKNPTAFYLCAIIILQGLQPQHFGDGTRLSIL.

The chain combines TRBV24-1 with TRBJ1-4; possible D gene TRBD1, 5 bases. CDR1 is KGHDR and CDR2 is SFDVKD in the germline V gene. The V end lost 4 bases, the J end lost 12 bases, and 14 bases lay between the germline ends. The CDR3 totals 13 residues. The CDR3 protein is CATSEIGHPELFF. The CDR3, as DNA: TGTGCCACCAGTGAAATTGGACACCCGGAACTGTTTTTT.

The chain combines TRBV19 with TRBJ1-2; weak D call: TRBD1 (6 bases). Trimming pared 6 bases from V and 1 base from J, leaving 9 bases between. Per germline, CDR1 LNHDA and CDR2 SQIVND (reference sequence). The CDR3 has 13 residues. The CDR3 spells CASSLRGNYGYTF. The CDR3 nucleotides are TGTGCCAGTAGCCTCAGGGGTAACTATGGCTACACCTTC.

This chain uses TRBV11-3 with TRBJ2-7, with 8 bases identical to TRBD2. This CDR3 has 14 amino acids. Germline CDR1 reads SGHNT; CDR2 reads YENEEA. After removal of 2 bases from V and 4 bases from J, the junction contained 4 bases not matched to a gene. The CDR3 DNA sequence: TGTGCCAGCAGCTTATATCAGCGGGGGTACGAGCAGTACTTC. Translation: CASSLYQRGYEQYF. The entire variable domain, with the rest obtained from reference TRBV11-3 and TRBJ2-7, is as follows: EAGVVQSPRYKIIEKKQPVAFWCNPISGHNTLYWYLQNLGQGPELLIRYENEEAVDDSQLPKDRFSAERLKGVDSTLKIQPAELGDSAVYLCASSLYQRGYEQYFGPGTRLTVT.

DNA for the CDR3: TGTGCCACCAGGCCTACCGAGGGCAACAATGAGCAGTTCTTC. Translating it yields CATRPTEGNNEQFF. The chain couples TRBV24-1 to TRBJ2-1; a weak D match, TRBD2 (5 bases). This CDR3 has 14 amino acids. Trimming took 7 bases from V and 5 from J, leaving 14 bases between them. Germline lookup yields CDR1 KGHDR and CDR2 SFDVKD.

The V and J genes are TRBV6-5 and TRBJ1-5; 8 bases map to TRBD1. This CDR3 has 14 residues. Germline CDR1 and CDR2: MNHEY and SVGAGI. V trimming: 7 bases; J trimming: 3 bases; junction bases outside the gene matches: 5. The CDR3 loop reads CASNPTGVNQPQHF. CDR3 coding DNA: TGTGCCAGCAATCCGACAGGGGTCAATCAGCCCCAGCATTTT.

The rearrangement uses TRBV10-3 and TRBJ2-3; TRBD2 matches 13 bases. V lost 6 bases to trimming and J lost 2 bases; unmatched junction nucleotides: 5. This CDR3 spans 16 amino acids. CDR1 and CDR2 from the germline V gene are ENHRY and SYGVKD. In DNA form, the CDR3 reads TGTGCCATCAGAAGACTAGCGGGAGGTCTCACAGATACGCAGTATTTT. Translated: CAIRRLAGGLTDTQYF.

The rearrangement joins TRBV20-1 to TRBJ2-7; 9 bases map to TRBD1. Per germline, CDR1 DFQATT and CDR2 SNEGSKA (reference sequence). The CDR3 has 11 amino acids. After removal of 4 bases from V and 7 bases from J, the junction contained 2 bases not matched to a gene. For the CDR3, the DNA is TGCAGTGCTAAGACAGGGGGAGAGCAGTACTTC. Protein sequence: CSAKTGGEQYF.

The J gene is TRBJ2-1, the V gene TRBV19, with TRBD2 matching 10 bases. Germline V lookup: CDR1 LNHDA, CDR2 SQIVND (reference sequence). The junction had 9 bases not matched to a gene; V was cut back by 8 bases and J by 8 bases. This CDR3 spans 14 amino acids. For the CDR3, the DNA is TGTGCCAGTTCCCCTAGCGGGAGTCCCTATGAGCAGTTCTTC. Translation: CASSPSGSPYEQFF.

The rearrangement uses TRBV6-1 and TRBJ2-7; no firm D call. The CDR3 is 15 amino acids. Germline CDR1 and CDR2: MNHNS and SASEGT. The V and J ends lost 2 bases and 2 bases respectively, with 13 bases between them. CDR3: CASSESPNPAYEQYF. The CDR3 region has the DNA TGTGCCAGCAGTGAATCCCCAAACCCGGCCTACGAGCAGTACTTC.

V is TRBV5-1 and J is TRBJ1-5; 7 nucleotides align to TRBD1. V trimming: 4 bases; J trimming: 3 bases; junction bases outside the gene matches: 4. CDR1 and CDR2 from the germline V gene are SGHRS and YFSETQ. CDR3 length: 14 residues. The CDR3 coding sequence is TGCGCCAGCAGCCCGGGACAGCTCAATCAGCCCCAGCATTTT. This gives the protein CASSPGQLNQPQHF.

The chain combines TRBV27 with TRBJ1-1, with D possibly TRBD1 on 6 matching bases. Trimming removed 10 bases from V and 2 bases from J, with 32 bases in between. CDR1 is MNHEY, CDR2 SMNVEV, per germline (reference sequence). The CDR3 runs 19 residues. As DNA, the CDR3 is TGTGCCACTCCCCAACCCACTCCGGGACAAGGGGAGATAAACACTGAAGCTTTCTTT. This sequence encodes CATPQPTPGQGEINTEAFF.

The chain combines TRBV27 with TRBJ2-7; 9 bases agree with TRBD1. The CDR3 is 16 residues long. Germline V gene sequence: CDR1 MNHEY, CDR2 SMNVEV (reference sequence). V lost 5 bases, J lost 3 bases, and 11 bases stayed unmatched. The CDR3 DNA reads TGTGCCAGCAGTCAGCTGAGGGGACAGGGAGTCTACGAGCAGTACTTC. It yields the protein CASSQLRGQGVYEQYF.

This chain's CDR3 is CAWSVRTSGRREWGELFF. The DNA of the CDR3 is TGTGCCTGGAGTGTACGGACTAGCGGGAGAAGAGAGTGGGGGGAGCTGTTTTTT. The rearrangement joins TRBV30 to TRBJ2-2; 13 bases agree with TRBD2. The CDR3 spans 18 residues. CDR1 is GTSNPN, CDR2 SVGIG, per germline (reference sequence). The V gene end was trimmed by 0 bases and the J gene end by 8 bases; junction bases not matched to a gene: 12.

This clone was seen once. The chain uses TRBV2 and TRBJ1-6; D not resolved. This CDR3 is 14 amino acids long. V was trimmed by 6 bases and J by 5 bases, leaving 11 bases between them. CDR1 is SNHLY and CDR2 is FYNNEI in the germline V gene. For the CDR3, the DNA is TGTGCCAGCAGAGGACTGCCTAATAATTCACCCCTCCACTTT. This translates into CASRGLPNNSPLHF. The variable domain in full, with the rest retrieved from reference TRBV2 and TRBJ1-6, is EPEVTQTPSHQVTQMGQEVILRCVPISNHLYFYWYRQILGQKVEFLVSFYNNEISEKSEIFDDQFSVERPDGSNFTLKIRSTKLEDSAMYFCASRGLPNNSPLHFGNGTRLTVT.

The V gene is TRBV12-3 or TRBV12-4, the J gene TRBJ2-7, with a tentative D call TRBD2 (6 bases). The CDR3 runs 13 residues. Trimming removed 1 base at V and 3 bases at J, with 7 bases between. The CDR3: CASSLVSGYEQYF. In nucleotides, the CDR3 is TGTGCCAGCAGTTTAGTTAGCGGCTACGAGCAGTACTTC.

Remarks on this clone: The germline gene is not matched at one end of the junction; a read error may be the cause. The chain has TRBV28 and TRBJ1-2, with a tentative D call TRBD1 (6 bases). The V gene's germline CDR1 is MDHEN and CDR2 SYDVKM. The CDR3 is 12 residues long. Here the CDR3 reads CASSSNIRDTLF. CDR3 DNA sequence: TGTGCCAGCAGTTCGAATATCCGGGACACCCTCTTC.

The chain employs TRBV11-2 and TRBJ2-3; a possible D gene is TRBD1 (5 bases). The germline V gene encodes CDR1 SGHAT and CDR2 FQNNGV. The ends were cut back, 1 base at V and 2 bases at J, with 7 bases in the middle. This CDR3 is built from 14 residues. In DNA form, the CDR3 reads TGTGCCAGCAGCTTAGGCAGGGACACAGATACGCAGTATTTT. Protein sequence: CASSLGRDTDTQYF. The full variable domain, with the rest looked up from reference TRBV11-2 and TRBJ2-3, is EAGVAQSPRYKIIEKRQSVAFWCNPISGHATLYWYQQILGQGPKLLIQFQNNGVVDDSQLPKDRFSAERLKGVDSTLKIQPAKLEDSAVYLCASSLGRDTDTQYFGPGTRLTVL.

This clone was detected only a few times. V and J are TRBV11-2 and TRBJ2-2; 15 bases fit TRBD2. The CDR3 runs 18 residues. Germline trimming cut 4 bases from V and 8 bases from J; bases unmatched to any gene: 11. The germline V gene encodes CDR1 SGHAT and CDR2 FQNNGV. This CDR3 is CASSSGLAGGYSRGELFF. The CDR3 DNA follows: TGTGCCAGCAGCTCGGGACTAGCGGGAGGATATTCGAGGGGGGAGCTGTTTTTT. Together with reference TRBV11-2 and TRBJ2-2, the CDR3 gives the full variable domain: EAGVAQSPRYKIIEKRQSVAFWCNPISGHATLYWYQQILGQGPKLLIQFQNNGVVDDSQLPKDRFSAERLKGVDSTLKIQPAKLEDSAVYLCASSSGLAGGYSRGELFFGEGSRLTVL.

The genes are TRBV28 and TRBJ1-6; 7 nucleotides line up with TRBD1. V shed 5 bases and J 10 bases; nucleotides not matched to a gene: 8. From germline, CDR1 is MDHEN and CDR2 SYDVKM. The CDR3 is 14 amino acids. The CDR3 here is CASSPQGPVSPLHF. The DNA of the CDR3 is TGTGCCAGCAGTCCACAGGGGCCTGTGTCACCCCTCCACTTT.

The chain employs TRBV5-6 and TRBJ2-7; 11 nucleotides line up with TRBD2. The V gene end was trimmed by 7 bases and the J gene end by 1 base; junction bases not matched to a gene: 1. CDR3 length: 13 amino acids. In germline, CDR1 is SGHDT, CDR2 YYEEEE. DNA for the CDR3: TGTGCCAGCCTAGCGGGAGGTTCCTACGAGCAGTACTTC. The encoded protein is CASLAGGSYEQYF.

The J gene is TRBJ2-2, the V gene TRBV6-5, with a weak D call TRBD2 (6 bases). The V gene's germline CDR1 is MNHEY and CDR2 SVGAGI. The CDR3 has 14 residues. With 6 bases removed from V and 3 bases from J, the gap between germline ends came to 11 bases. The CDR3 coding sequence is TGTGCCAGCAGCACGGGACTCTACACCGGGGAGCTGTTTTTT. Translating it yields CASSTGLYTGELFF.

The chain joins TRBV5-1 to TRBJ2-7; D is possibly TRBD2 (6 bases). Germline V lookup: CDR1 SGHRS, CDR2 YFSETQ. Trimming shortened V by 0 bases and J by 5 bases, and 15 bases separated the two germline ends. The CDR3 extends over 15 amino acids. CDR3 sequence: CASSLGSGALHEQYF. The CDR3 coding sequence is TGCGCCAGCAGCTTGGGTTCGGGAGCTCTCCACGAGCAGTACTTC.

The rearrangement uses TRBV6-5 and TRBJ1-1, with 8 bases matching TRBD1. V trimming: 2 bases; J trimming: 6 bases; junction bases outside the gene matches: 8. The length of the CDR3 is 15 residues. Germline V gene data show CDR1 as MNHEY and CDR2 as SVGAGI. For the CDR3, the DNA is TGTGCCAGCAGTTACAGCCCTCAGGGGGCGGCTGAAGCTTTCTTT. It specifies CASSYSPQGAAEAFF.

The chain joins TRBV28 to TRBJ2-7, with 12 bases identical to TRBD1. CDR1 MDHEN and CDR2 SYDVKM come from the germline V gene. After removal of 3 bases from V and 7 bases from J, the junction contained 7 bases not matched to a gene. CDR3 length: 15 residues. The CDR3 region is CASSFRDRGLLEQYF. The CDR3 DNA reads as TGTGCCAGCAGTTTTAGGGACAGGGGGCTGTTAGAGCAGTACTTC.

The CDR3 reads CSGGTSGSYNEQFF. CDR3 bases: TGCAGCGGGGGGACTAGCGGGAGTTACAATGAGCAGTTCTTC. The chain employs TRBV29-1 and TRBJ2-1, with 14 nucleotides matching TRBD2. Germline assignment: CDR1 SQVTM and CDR2 ANQGSEA. J gave up 4 bases and V 7 bases, and 3 bases lay outside the gene matches. The CDR3 spans 14 residues.

The J gene is TRBJ2-7, the V gene TRBV28; D is uncertain. The CDR3 is made up of 12 amino acids. The germline gives CDR1 MDHEN, CDR2 SYDVKM. With 6 bases removed from V and 3 bases from J, the gap between germline ends came to 9 bases. This CDR3 is CASSLPRYEQYF. The DNA for the CDR3 is TGTGCCAGCAGCCTCCCCCGCTACGAGCAGTACTTC.

The chain is built from TRBV27 and TRBJ2-1, with TRBD2 matching 13 bases. There are 15 residues in the CDR3. Looked up from germline, CDR1 is MNHEY and CDR2 is SMNVEV (reference sequence). V trimming: 5 bases; J trimming: 5 bases; junction bases outside the gene matches: 3. The DNA for the CDR3 is TGTGCCAGCAGTCGTGGACTAGCGGGAGACAATGAGCAGTTCTTC. Translated: CASSRGLAGDNEQFF.

The V gene is TRBV10-2, the J gene TRBJ2-1; 10 bases line up with TRBD2. Per the germline V gene, CDR1 is WSHSY and CDR2 is SAAADI. The CDR3 is made up of 13 amino acids. The V and J ends lost 7 bases and 8 bases, in that order; junction bases with no gene match: 5. The CDR3 reads CASISSGRHEQFF. CDR3 coding DNA: TGCGCCAGCATTAGTAGCGGGAGGCATGAGCAGTTCTTC.